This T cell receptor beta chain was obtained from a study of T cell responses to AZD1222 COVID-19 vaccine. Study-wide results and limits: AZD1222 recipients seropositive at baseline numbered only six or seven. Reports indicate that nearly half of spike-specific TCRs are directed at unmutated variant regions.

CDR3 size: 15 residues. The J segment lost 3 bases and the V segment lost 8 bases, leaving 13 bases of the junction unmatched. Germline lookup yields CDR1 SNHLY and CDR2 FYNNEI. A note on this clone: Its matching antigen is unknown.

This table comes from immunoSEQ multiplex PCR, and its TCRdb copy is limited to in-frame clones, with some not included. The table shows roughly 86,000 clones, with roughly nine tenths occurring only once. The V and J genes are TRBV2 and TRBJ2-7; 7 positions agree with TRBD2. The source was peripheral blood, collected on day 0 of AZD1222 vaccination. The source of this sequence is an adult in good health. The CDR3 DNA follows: TGTGCCAGCGCCCCCTCTGCGGGAGCCGGCTACGAGCAGTACTTC. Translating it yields CASAPSAGAGYEQYF.